This TCR beta chain was documented in a study of shared clonotypes between healthy human individuals (dated by TCRdb to 2020 to 2021). Broadly, across the study: The cohort comprised a couple of women and three men aged 18 to 49 years. For each donor, three plates each were used for CD4 naive and CD4 memory, two plates were used for CD8 naive, and one plate was used for CD8 memory. The study deeply sequenced blood TCR repertoires of about five healthy adults to estimate repertoire size and the extent of clonotype sharing between individuals. To increase sequencing depth and limit assay-specific biases, different laboratories used diverse techniques to prepare libraries and sequence TCR repertoires. Leukapheresis yielded between about 0.9 and 8.9 billion PBMCs per donor.

Trimmed from V: 3 bases; trimmed from J: 3 bases; junction bases lacking a gene match: 3. Based on the germline V gene, the CDR1 and CDR2 sequences are MGHRA and YSYEKL. From the cysteine through the phenylalanine, the CDR3 covers 15 amino acids. The DNA shown is the 45-base CDR3, in frame from base 1. The paper as a whole reports these results and caveats: Sharing across several donors was observed for about 5% of naive CD4, about 4% of naive CD8, roughly 2.4% of memory CD4, and 0.4% of memory CD8 clonotypes. The small number of donors limited the genetic and exposure-history diversity represented. Incomplete sequencing was indicated by rarefaction of sorted-subset datasets, despite the large sequencing depth. Compared with non-shared clonotypes, clonotypes shared by all four sorted-subset donors had higher generation probabilities. Pairwise subsampling indicated that sequencing depth was expected to affect the degree of clonotype sharing among donors. Naive subsets generally had larger estimated clonotype richness than memory subsets. Sampling was restricted to blood, and TCR repertoires in tissues likely differ from the TCR repertoires found in blood.

Comment on this clone: Its antigen remains unidentified. No base quality values were provided; no much bigger clone lies one nucleotide off.

CD8 naive samples consisted of CD45RO-negative cells that were positively selected for CCR7, yielding a CD45RA+CCR7+ population without TemRA cells. Healthy HIV-negative adults with no recently reported acute infections or vaccinations were included as donors. All donors were Caucasian adults living in Nashville, Tennessee, USA. Blood was collected by leukapheresis, and PBMCs were isolated by Ficoll-Histopaque density gradient centrifugation and then cryopreserved in liquid nitrogen vapor phase. Analytical flow cytometry was used to check the purity and quantity of each magnetically sorted T cell population. From each sorted fraction, genomic DNA was isolated and quantified by UV absorbance on a Nanodrop 2000c. Using the deep immunoSEQ assay, multiplex PCR amplified TCR CDR3 regions from genomic DNA. Extracted genomic DNA from each cell subset was distributed evenly across all wells of several immunoSEQ 96-well plates, and each plate was treated as a replicate. For sorted subsets, around 0.2 ug genomic DNA, equal to about 30,000 T cell genomes, was loaded into each replicate PCR. The purified libraries were quantified using a Qubit 3.0 fluorometer, sized with a Bioanalyzer 2100, and then quantified again using the KAPA Library Quantification kit. Every immunoSEQ 96-well plate was sequenced on a separate single-read 150-cycle Illumina NextSeq 550 flow cell. In the original analysis: Because only junctional sequences without quality scores were contained in the immunoSEQ output, filtering matching that applied to full-length reads could not be performed. Sequences were annotated with PyIR, a Python wrapper for IgBLAST v1.9, using IMGT germline references to assign V/J genes and CDR3. Reads were filtered out if the reads had weak V/J assignments (E-value above 1e-6), no CDR3, stop codons, out-of-frame junctions, or ambiguous translated residues. V3J clonotypes were defined as sequences sharing the same inferred V gene, J gene, and CDR3 amino acid sequence. Percentage overlap between repertoires was calculated by dividing the number of shared unique clonotypes by the size of the smaller repertoire. RTK rarefaction, the Chao1 estimator, and Recon v2.1 estimates of unobserved clonotypes were used to assess repertoire richness. OLGA was used to compute generation probabilities for all TCRbeta clonotypes that the gDNA method yielded from a few donors. The source is immuneACCESS, and TCRdb retained only in-frame sequences with V and J called. Part of the clones is not carried over; for the studies checked, unresolved V genes explain less than half of this, and the remainder is unexplained. V, J and clone size reflect that table, while D and trimming were determined from the DNA. This sample holds millions of clones; 85% to 95% were observed only once. Under 2% of the sample rests with the top ten.

The TCR sequence derives from a man aged 18 to 29 in good health. Some clones in this sample may be carry-over from other donors' samples. Specimen: naive CD8+ T cells from PBMCs. The sample's cell subset or site label, in plain terms: CD45RA+CCR7+. This sequence uses TRBV4-1 and TRBJ2-3, and 10 junctional nucleotides match TRBD1. The CDR3 protein sequence reads: CASSHGTGATDTQYF. The DNA is as follows: TGCGCCAGCAGCCATGGGACAGGGGCTACAGATACGCAGTATTTT.